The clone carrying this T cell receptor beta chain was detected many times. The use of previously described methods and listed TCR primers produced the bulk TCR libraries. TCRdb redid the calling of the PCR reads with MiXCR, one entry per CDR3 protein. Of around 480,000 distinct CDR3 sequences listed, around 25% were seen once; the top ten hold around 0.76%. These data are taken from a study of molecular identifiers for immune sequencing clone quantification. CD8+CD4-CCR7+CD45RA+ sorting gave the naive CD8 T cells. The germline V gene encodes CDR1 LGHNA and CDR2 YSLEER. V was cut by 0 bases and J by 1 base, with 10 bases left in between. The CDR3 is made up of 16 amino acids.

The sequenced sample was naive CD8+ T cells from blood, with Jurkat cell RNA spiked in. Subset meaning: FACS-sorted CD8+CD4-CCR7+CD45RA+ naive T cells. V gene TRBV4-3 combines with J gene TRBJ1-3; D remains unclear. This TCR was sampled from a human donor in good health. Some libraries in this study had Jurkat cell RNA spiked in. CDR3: CASSQDRYISGNTIYF. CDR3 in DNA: TGCGCCAGCAGCCAAGACCGGTATATTTCTGGAAACACCATATATTTT.